This is a list of T cell receptor beta chains from one sample in a study of blood T cell repertoires in COVID-19. Some clones are missing from TCRdb's copy, which holds only in-frame ones; the method was immunoSEQ multiplex PCR. The sample lists 250,000 to 300,000 clones, roughly 90% occurring once. Sequencing used peripheral blood. Receptors originate from a young woman with COVID-19, enrolled during active disease. CDR3s include the opening cysteine and the closing phenylalanine or tryptophan. Each record gives: clone size, D gene, J gene, V gene, CDR3 protein, CDR3 DNA. A D gene is named only where the DNA matches it firmly. Part of the rows lack a size; the others show once, few, many or a class for expanded clones.

NA TRBD1 TRBJ2-7 TRBV19 CASSRGRNYEQYF TGTGCCAGTAGCAGGGGGCGTAACTACGAGCAGTACTTC
NA TRBD2 TRBJ2-7 TRBV6-5 CASRESGRTFYEQYF TGTGCCAGCAGGGAGAGCGGGAGGACTTTTTACGAGCAGTACTTC
NA TRBD2 TRBJ2-1 TRBV6-4 CASSEREGHNEQFF TGTGCCAGCAGTGAACGGGAGGGCCACAATGAGCAGTTCTTC
NA TRBD2 TRBJ2-1 TRBV12-3/TRBV12-4 CASSLDREDEQFF TGTGCCAGCAGTTTAGATCGGGAGGATGAGCAGTTCTTC
NA NA TRBJ1-4 TRBV13 CASSPRSYEKLFF TGTGCCAGCAGCCCTCGGTCCTATGAAAAACTGTTTTTT
NA TRBD2 TRBJ2-3 TRBV7-9 CASSLRASGRTTDTQYF TGTGCCAGCAGCCTTCGTGCTAGCGGGAGAACCACAGATACGCAGTATTTT
NA NA TRBJ2-7 TRBV6-4 CASSVLAGSSYEQYF TGTGCCAGCAGTGTGTTGGCTGGCAGCTCCTACGAGCAGTACTTC
NA NA TRBJ2-7 TRBV6-6 CASSYGLGIDEQYF TGTGCCAGCAGTTATGGACTTGGGATCGACGAGCAGTACTTC
few NA TRBJ1-1 TRBV4-1 CASSLRGNTEAFF TGCGCCAGCAGCCTGAGAGGGAACACTGAAGCTTTCTTT
few TRBD1 TRBJ1-2 TRBV5-8 CASSLTGEGYTF TGTGCCAGCAGCTTGACAGGGGAAGGCTACACCTTC
NA NA TRBJ2-4 TRBV5-1 CASSLGQEDPFQYF TGCGCCAGCAGCTTGGGCCAGGAAGATCCATTTCAGTACTTC
NA TRBD2 TRBJ2-5 TRBV11-3 CASSQASGEGETQYF TGTGCCAGCAGCCAGGCCAGCGGGGAAGGGGAGACCCAGTACTTC
NA TRBD1 TRBJ2-2 TRBV5-1 CASSFDPGGTGELFF TGCGCCAGCAGCTTCGACCCAGGGGGCACCGGGGAGCTGTTTTTT
NA TRBD2 TRBJ2-7 TRBV7-2 CASSFKASGSHEQYF TGTGCCAGCAGCTTCAAGGCTAGCGGGAGTCACGAGCAGTACTTC
NA NA TRBJ2-1 TRBV15 CATSTRTITASEQFF TGTGCCACCAGCACCAGGACTATAACCGCGAGTGAGCAGTTCTTC
NA TRBD2 TRBJ2-7 TRBV11-3 CASSLDSLLAGGPSYEQYF TGTGCCAGCAGCTTAGATTCACTGCTAGCGGGAGGGCCCTCCTACGAGCAGTACTTC
NA NA TRBJ1-2 TRBV9 CASSASGGYGYTF TGTGCCAGCAGCGCCAGCGGGGGTTATGGCTACACCTTC
NA NA TRBJ2-2 TRBV7-9 CASSRDSTGELFF TGTGCCAGCAGCCGAGACTCCACCGGGGAGCTGTTTTTT
NA NA TRBJ1-4 TRBV6-4 CATDGATNEKLFF TGTGCCACCGACGGGGCAACTAATGAAAAACTGTTTTTT
NA TRBD1 TRBJ1-6 TRBV30 CAWRAGGDNSPLHF TGTGCCTGGAGGGCAGGGGGAGATAATTCACCCCTCCACTTT
NA TRBD1 TRBJ1-2 TRBV7-9 CASSPPGTDDYGYTF TGTGCCAGCAGCCCCCCCGGGACAGACGACTATGGCTACACCTTC
NA TRBD2 TRBJ2-7 TRBV7-2 CASSPGRGLSYEQYF TGTGCCAGCAGCCCCGGCCGGGGACTATCCTACGAGCAGTACTTC
once NA TRBJ1-4 TRBV2 CASSEARQDEKLFF TGTGCCAGCAGTGAAGCTCGGCAGGATGAAAAACTGTTTTTT
NA NA TRBJ1-6 TRBV2 CASSALTEDNSPLHF TGTGCCAGCAGTGCCCTGACAGAAGATAATTCACCCCTCCACTTT
NA TRBD1 TRBJ2-7 TRBV4-1 CASSQGLATGVPYF TGCGCCAGCAGCCAAGGTTTAGCCACAGGGGTTCCGTACTTC
once TRBD2 TRBJ2-7 TRBV27 CASNRGTSGPYEQYF TGTGCCAGCAACCGCGGGACTAGCGGTCCCTACGAGCAGTACTTC
NA TRBD2 TRBJ2-2 TRBV11-2 CASSLGLAGGGELFF TGTGCCAGCAGCTTGGGACTAGCGGGAGGTGGGGAGCTGTTTTTT
NA TRBD1 TRBJ2-7 TRBV7-6 CASSSRDRWYEQYF TGTGCCAGCAGTTCCCGGGACAGGTGGTACGAGCAGTACTTC
NA NA TRBJ1-5 TRBV5-6 CASSPGNQPQHF TGTGCCAGCAGCCCTGGCAATCAGCCCCAGCATTTT
NA NA TRBJ1-1 TRBV5-1 CASSLQMNTEAFF TGCGCCAGCAGCTTACAGATGAACACTGAAGCTTTCTTT
NA TRBD1 TRBJ1-6 TRBV10-3 CAIATGEGNNSPLHF TGTGCCATCGCGACAGGGGAGGGAAATAATTCACCCCTCCACTTT
NA TRBD2 TRBJ2-3 TRBV7-3 CASSLGGGRTDTQYF TGTGCCAGCAGCTTAGGGGGAGGGAGGACAGATACGCAGTATTTT
NA TRBD2 TRBJ2-7 TRBV7-9 CASSSDGLAYYEQYF TGTGCCAGCAGCTCGGACGGACTAGCCTACTACGAGCAGTACTTC
NA NA TRBJ2-1 TRBV21-1 CAEPLPREGQFF TGTGCCGAACCCCTTCCGCGGGAGGGCCAGTTCTTC
NA TRBD1 TRBJ1-2 TRBV5-4 CASSSQGTGVVGYTF TGTGCCAGCAGCTCCCAAGGGACAGGGGTAGTAGGCTACACCTTC
NA NA TRBJ1-5 TRBV18 CASSRVRADQPQHF TGTGCCAGCTCACGCGTCAGGGCTGATCAGCCCCAGCATTTT
NA NA TRBJ2-3 TRBV30 CAWSVTTDTQYF TGTGCCTGGAGTGTAACGACTGATACGCAGTATTTT
NA NA TRBJ2-2 TRBV7-6 CASSFPLGAGELFF TGTGCCAGCAGCTTCCCCCTGGGCGCCGGGGAGCTGTTTTTT
NA TRBD1 TRBJ1-4 TRBV7-9 CASSLDRDREKLFF TGTGCCAGCAGCCTCGACAGGGATAGAGAAAAACTGTTTTTT
NA NA TRBJ1-1 TRBV4-2 CASSLRTALNTEAFF TGTGCCAGCAGCCTTCGGACAGCTTTGAACACTGAAGCTTTCTTT
NA TRBD2 TRBJ2-1 TRBV7-9 CASSVTSGVSYNEQFF TGTGCCAGCAGCGTGACTAGCGGGGTCTCCTACAATGAGCAGTTCTTC
NA NA TRBJ1-5 TRBV27 CASSPGHQYSNQPQHF TGTGCCAGCAGTCCGGGACACCAGTATAGCAATCAGCCCCAGCATTTT
NA NA TRBJ2-3 TRBV11-3 CASSSIAADTQYF TGTGCCAGCAGCTCAATAGCCGCAGATACGCAGTATTTT
NA NA TRBJ2-7 TRBV18 CASSPDRQSYEQYF TGTGCCAGCTCACCGGATCGACAGTCCTACGAGCAGTACTTC